This T cell receptor (beta chain) is from a study of blood T cells in healthy people across ages. The study's findings and limits: Diversity estimates from one million T cells were considered underestimates.

It was with a sample-barcoded 5' primer and a J-beta primer mix that a second PCR of roughly 7 to 12 cycles was run. TCRdb processed the 5' RACE reads anew with MiXCR; each CDR3 protein has one entry. The table lists 1,300,000 or so distinct CDR3 sequences, 59% of them singletons. With 4 bases removed from V and 0 bases from J, the gap between germline ends came to 18 bases. CDR3 length: 17 residues. Germline CDR1 reads MNHEY; CDR2 reads SVGAGI. Of note for this clonotype: Its antigen is not identified.

The sample, 7.5 to 10 milliliters of peripheral blood, was drawn from each donor. Samples each yielded at least 6 micrograms of total RNA. The rearrangement joins TRBV6-5 to TRBJ2-5; D gene ambiguous. Sequenced input: blood. This receptor was taken from a man younger than 35 in good health. CDR3 coding DNA: TGTGCCAGCAGTTCTTTCGCCCTGCCATTCAACCAAGAGACCCAGTACTTC. Protein sequence: CASSSFALPFNQETQYF.